Below are 8 T cell receptor beta chains sequenced from a single sample in a study of blood T cell repertoires in COVID-19. TCRdb keeps only in-frame clones here, not all; method: immunoSEQ multiplex PCR. The data contain about 33,000 clones, around 88% of them singletons. Sequencing was done on a sample of peripheral blood. The receptors stem from a human donor in a cohort sampled during active COVID-19.

This chain links TRBV4-1 with TRBJ2-3, with TRBD2 identical over 8 bases. This CDR3 has 15 residues. J gave up 5 bases and V 2 bases, and 6 bases lay outside the gene matches. Germline CDR1 and CDR2: MGHRA and YSYEKL. The CDR3 protein is CASSQYGGAGDTQYF. CDR3 nucleotides: TGCGCCAGCAGCCAATACGGGGGGGCGGGAGATACGCAGTATTTT.

The V gene is TRBV7-2, the J gene TRBJ1-1; TRBD1 aligns across 7 bases. The length of the CDR3 is 14 residues. CDR1 is SGHTA and CDR2 is FQGNSA in the germline V gene. The V gene end was trimmed by 4 bases and the J gene end by 1 base; junction bases not matched to a gene: 3. The CDR3 DNA is TGTGCCAGCAGCTACAGACAGGGGAACACTGAAGCTTTCTTT. Translating it yields CASSYRQGNTEAFF.

V usage is TRBV4-2 and J usage is TRBJ2-1; weak D call: TRBD1 (6 bases). This CDR3 has 16 residues. CDR1 LGHNA and CDR2 YNFKEQ come from the germline V gene. Trimming removed 2 bases at V and 5 bases at J, with 16 bases between. The CDR3, as DNA: TGTGCCAGCAGCCAATACAGGGCGTCGAGGGACAATGAGCAGTTCTTC. Amino acids: CASSQYRASRDNEQFF.

The chain carries TRBV28 and TRBJ2-1, with D hard to call. CDR3 length equals 11 residues. Germline V gives CDR1 MDHEN, CDR2 SYDVKM. V was shortened by 7 bases and J by 5 bases, with 6 bases between the two germline ends. The CDR3 is CASNTHNEQFF. CDR3 nucleotides: TGTGCCAGCAATACACACAATGAGCAGTTCTTC. The variable domain in full, completed from reference TRBV28 and TRBJ2-1, reads DVKVTQSSRYLVKRTGEKVFLECVQDMDHENMFWYRQDPGLGLRLIYFSYDVKMKEKGDIPEGYSVSREKKERFSLILESASTNQTSMYLCASNTHNEQFFGPGTRLTVL.

J is TRBJ1-5 and V is TRBV6-5; tentative D call: TRBD1 (6 bases). V was clipped by 5 bases and J by 4 bases, with 12 bases between them. Germline-derived CDR1 and CDR2 are MNHEY and SVGAGI. This CDR3 region has 14 residues. The CDR3 here is CASSPPGENQPQHF. The CDR3 region has the DNA TGTGCCAGCAGTCCACCAGGGGAAAATCAGCCCCAGCATTTT.

The rearrangement uses TRBV7-2 and TRBJ1-5, with TRBD1 matching over 9 bases. With V trimmed by 5 bases and J by 1 base, 9 bases remained unmatched. In germline, CDR1 is SGHTA, CDR2 FQGNSA. There are 17 residues in the CDR3. CDR3 DNA sequence: TGTGCCAGCAGCACTGCACAGGGGGCCCCCAGCAATCAGCCCCAGCATTTT. Amino acid sequence: CASSTAQGAPSNQPQHF.

The table lists this clone with a count of one. The chain is built from TRBV18 and TRBJ2-5, with a weak D call TRBD1 (6 bases). Trimming took 3 bases from V and 4 from J, leaving 15 bases between them. The CDR3 consists of 15 residues. Germline CDR1 reads KGHSH; CDR2 reads LQKENI. The CDR3 sequence is CASSPSQGSGETQYF. The CDR3 nucleotides read TGTGCCAGCTCACCCTCACAGGGATCTGGAGAGACCCAGTACTTC.

The J gene is TRBJ2-3, the V gene TRBV7-3; D may be TRBD2 (5 bases). The V gene lost 2 bases and the J gene lost 3 bases, with 15 bases spanning the gap. The CDR3 is 16 amino acids. Germline values: CDR1 SGHTA, CDR2 FQGTGA. CDR3 bases: TGTGCCAGCAGCTTATCGGCAGCCCGGAGGACAGATACGCAGTATTTT. Encoded protein: CASSLSAARRTDTQYF.